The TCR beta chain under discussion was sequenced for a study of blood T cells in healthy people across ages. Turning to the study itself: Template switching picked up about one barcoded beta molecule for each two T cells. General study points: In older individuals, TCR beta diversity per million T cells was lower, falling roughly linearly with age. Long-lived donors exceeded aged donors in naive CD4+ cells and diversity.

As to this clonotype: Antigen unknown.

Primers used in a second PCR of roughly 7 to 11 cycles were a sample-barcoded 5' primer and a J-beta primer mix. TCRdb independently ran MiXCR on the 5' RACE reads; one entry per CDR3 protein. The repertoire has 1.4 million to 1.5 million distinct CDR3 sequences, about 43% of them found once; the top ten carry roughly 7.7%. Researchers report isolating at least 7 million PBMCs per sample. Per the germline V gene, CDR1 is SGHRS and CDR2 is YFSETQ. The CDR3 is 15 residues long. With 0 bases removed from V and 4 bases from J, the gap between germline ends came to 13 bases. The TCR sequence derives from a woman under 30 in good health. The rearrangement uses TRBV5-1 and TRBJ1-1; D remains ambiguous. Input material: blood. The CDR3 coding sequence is TGCGCCAGCAGCTTGGGGGTCGGGAACGGCACTGAAGCTTTCTTT. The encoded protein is CASSLGVGNGTEAFF.